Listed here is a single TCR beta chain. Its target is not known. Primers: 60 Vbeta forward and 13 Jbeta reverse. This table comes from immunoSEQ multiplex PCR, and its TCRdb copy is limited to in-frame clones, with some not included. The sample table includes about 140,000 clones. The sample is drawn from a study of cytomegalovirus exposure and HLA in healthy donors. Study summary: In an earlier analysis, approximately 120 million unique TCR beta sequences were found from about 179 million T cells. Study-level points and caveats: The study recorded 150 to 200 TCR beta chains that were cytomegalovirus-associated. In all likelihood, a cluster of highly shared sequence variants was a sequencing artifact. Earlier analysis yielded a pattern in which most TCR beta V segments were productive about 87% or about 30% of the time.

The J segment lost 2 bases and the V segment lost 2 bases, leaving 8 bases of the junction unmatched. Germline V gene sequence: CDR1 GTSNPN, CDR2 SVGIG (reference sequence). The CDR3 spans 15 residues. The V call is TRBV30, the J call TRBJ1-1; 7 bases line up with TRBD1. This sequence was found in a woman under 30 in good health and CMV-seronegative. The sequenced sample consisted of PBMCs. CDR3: CAWSHLGQANTEAFF. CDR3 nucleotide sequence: TGTGCCTGGAGTCACCTCGGACAGGCCAACACTGAAGCTTTCTTT.